Presented here are 14 T cell receptor beta chains from one specimen sequenced in a study of response to subunit inactivated influenza vaccine. TCRdb itself ran the RT-PCR reads through MiXCR, one entry per CDR3 protein. The sample includes 650,000 to 800,000 distinct CDR3 sequences, approximately 17% of them seen just once. Material: PBMCs from blood, obtained less than 6 days after vaccination. The receptors come from a man in his forties or fifties who received an inactivated influenza vaccine.

This clonotype turned up a few times. The rearrangement uses TRBV4-1 and TRBJ1-1; D is unresolved. The CDR3 spans 13 residues. V lost 1 base and J lost 1, with 4 bases in between. CDR1 and CDR2 from the germline V gene are MGHRA and YSYEKL. CDR3 bases: TGCGCCAGCAGCCAAGGAGAGAACACTGAAGCTTTCTTT. The encoded protein is CASSQGENTEAFF.

The chain employs TRBV12-3 or TRBV12-4 and TRBJ1-5; possible D gene TRBD1, 5 bases. This CDR3 region has 15 residues. Trimming shortened V by 6 bases and J by 2 bases, and 14 bases separated the two germline ends. CDR3 sequence reads: CASSPEWGGNQPQHF. Written as DNA, the CDR3 is TGTGCCAGCAGCCCCGAATGGGGGGGCAATCAGCCCCAGCATTTT.

The chain carries TRBV3-1 and TRBJ1-2, with no clear D. Trimming removed 1 base at V and 4 bases at J, with 10 bases between. Germline CDR1 is LGHDT and CDR2 is YNNKEL (reference sequence). This CDR3 region has 14 residues. CDR3 loop: CASSQAASLYGYTF. CDR3 in DNA: TGTGCCAGCAGCCAAGCCGCGTCCCTCTATGGCTACACCTTC.

The table lists this clonotype with a count of one. CDR3 DNA sequence: TGTGCCACCAGCAGAGAGGCCGGGAGCGAAGCTTTCTTT. Translated, it gives CATSREAGSEAFF. The rearrangement joins TRBV15 to TRBJ1-1, with unresolved D. The CDR3 has 13 amino acids. Between the trimmed V and J ends, which lost 0 bases and 8 bases, there was a span of 10 bases. The germline V gene has CDR1 LNHNV and CDR2 YYDKDF (reference sequence).

The chain carries TRBV7-9 and TRBJ2-1, with 9 positions matching TRBD1. Germline V lookup: CDR1 SEHNR, CDR2 FQNEAQ (reference sequence). The CDR3 has 15 amino acids. J gave up 7 bases and V 8 bases, and 12 bases lay outside the gene matches. Written as DNA, the CDR3 is TGTGCCAGCCCCCCAGAACAGGGGGCGAAGAATGAGCAGTTCTTC. It codes for CASPPEQGAKNEQFF.

In its sample, this clonotype was seen a few times. This sequence joins TRBV29-1 and TRBJ2-3; D is unresolved. V was clipped by 4 bases and J by 7 bases, with 12 bases between them. The germline gives CDR1 SQVTM, CDR2 ANQGSEA. The CDR3 loop spans 12 amino acids. The CDR3, as DNA: TGCAGCGTTGTGCGGTCCATGAATACGCAGTATTTT. Translated: CSVVRSMNTQYF.

This clonotype was counted between two and nine times. The chain couples TRBV7-9 to TRBJ2-1; D ambiguous. Germline CDR1 SEHNR, CDR2 FQNEAQ (reference sequence). The CDR3 covers 13 residues. Trimming took 5 bases from V and 8 from J, leaving 13 bases between them. CDR3 protein: CASSTEWSDEQFF. In DNA form, the CDR3 reads TGTGCCAGCAGCACCGAGTGGAGCGATGAGCAGTTCTTC.

This clonotype was detected ten times or more. The chain has TRBV28 and TRBJ2-3, with D possibly called TRBD1 or TRBD2 (5 bases each). Trimming took 6 bases from V and 6 from J, leaving 16 bases between them. The germline gives CDR1 MDHEN, CDR2 SYDVKM. This CDR3 is 14 amino acids long. CDR3 residues: CASSIRDPTDTQYF. The CDR3 region has the DNA TGTGCCAGCAGCATCCGGGACCCCACGGATACGCAGTATTTT.

This rearrangement joins TRBV7-9 to TRBJ2-1, with D possibly matching TRBD2 (6 bases). This CDR3 has 14 residues. CDR1 SEHNR and CDR2 FQNEAQ come from the germline V gene (reference sequence). The germline V and J ends were trimmed by 11 bases and 4 bases, with 18 bases remaining between them. The CDR3 region is CAWEESPVYNEQFF. CDR3 nucleotides: TGTGCCTGGGAGGAGAGTCCGGTTTACAATGAGCAGTTCTTC.

The chain links TRBV5-1 to TRBJ2-1; 9 nucleotides line up with TRBD2. Germline loops: CDR1 SGHRS, CDR2 YFSETQ. J was trimmed by 9 bases and V by 0 bases; bases with no gene match: 10. The length of the CDR3 is 16 residues. CDR3 nucleotide sequence: TGCGCCAGCAGCTTGGCTGGGCGGGGGGGCAACCGTGAGCAGTTCTTC. Translation gives CASSLAGRGGNREQFF.

In its sample, this clonotype was seen a few times. This sequence joins TRBV6-2 or TRBV6-3 and TRBJ2-1, with 10 nucleotides matching TRBD2. CDR1 and CDR2 (germline): MNHEY, SVGEGT. This CDR3 comprises 14 residues. The V gene end was trimmed by 4 bases and the J gene end by 9 bases; junction bases not matched to a gene: 6. The CDR3 DNA is TGTGCCAGCAGTTCTCCGGGACTAGCGCTTGAGCAGTTCTTC. Its translation is CASSSPGLALEQFF.

This clonotype was counted between two and nine times. The V and J genes are TRBV5-1 and TRBJ1-4, with TRBD1 matching 9 bases. Germline CDR1 is SGHRS and CDR2 is YFSETQ. CDR3 length: 14 amino acids. V lost 4 bases and J lost 8; bases outside the gene matches: 6. Here the CDR3 DNA reads TGCGCCAGCAGCAAGGACAGGGGAAAGGAAAAACTGTTTTTT. Amino acids: CASSKDRGKEKLFF.

The chain uses TRBV5-1 and TRBJ1-4, with D possibly being TRBD1 (5 bases). The V end was cut by 1 base, the J end by 10 bases, with 14 bases between. The CDR3 loop spans 14 amino acids. Germline CDR1 SGHRS, CDR2 YFSETQ. In nucleotides, the CDR3 is TGCGCCAGCAGCTTGCAGGAACTTGGGGGAAAACTGTTTTTT. Its protein is CASSLQELGGKLFF.

Here the CDR3 DNA reads TGTGCCAGCAGCTTTGGGGGGGTCCGTTATGGCTACACCTTC. Encoded protein: CASSFGGVRYGYTF. V usage is TRBV7-8 and J usage is TRBJ1-2; D possibly corresponds to TRBD1 (5 bases). Between the trimmed V and J ends, which lost 3 bases and 5 bases, there was a span of 13 bases. Germline assignment: CDR1 SGHVS and CDR2 FQNEAQ. The CDR3 totals 14 residues.